The next 7 T cell receptor beta chains were all read from a single sample in a study of shared clonotypes between healthy human individuals. TCRdb keeps only in-frame clones here, not all; method: immunoSEQ multiplex PCR. Among approximately 460,000 clones, over 60% were seen once, and the ten largest hold about 11%. Sequenced material: PBMCs. These receptors all come from a woman between 40 and 50 years old in good health. Some clones in this sample may be carry-over from other donors' samples.

This clone has more than one count but fewer than ten. This chain uses TRBV5-4 with TRBJ2-2; 13 nucleotides match TRBD2. The germline V gene has CDR1 SGHNT and CDR2 YYREEE (reference sequence). V lost 3 bases and J lost 0; bases outside the gene matches: 5. The CDR3 is 18 amino acids. The CDR3 DNA is TGTGCCAGCAGCTCACCGGGGACTAGCGGGACGAACACCGGGGAGCTGTTTTTT. Its translation: CASSSPGTSGTNTGELFF.

Note on this clone: Only one base separates this from a far larger clonotype, so it likely reflects a read error. The rearrangement links TRBV6-5 to TRBJ2-7; maybe TRBD1 (5 bases). Germline V lookup: CDR1 MNHEY, CDR2 SVGAGI. Trimming pared 4 bases from V and 7 bases from J, leaving 20 bases between. This CDR3 contains 15 residues. Here the CDR3 reads CASSCILGAPGEQYF. The DNA for the CDR3 is TGTGCCAGCAGTTGCATCCTTGGGGCCCCAGGAGAGCAGTACTTC.

The sample holds a few counts of this clone. The J gene is TRBJ2-3, the V gene TRBV30; D possibly matches TRBD1 or TRBD2 (6 bases each). The CDR3 is 17 residues long. Germline values: CDR1 GTSNPN, CDR2 SVGIG (reference sequence). V was clipped by 0 bases and J by 0 bases, with 16 bases between them. CDR3 loop: CAWSVGGGTLSTDTQYF. DNA of the CDR3: TGTGCCTGGAGTGTCGGAGGGGGGACTCTTAGCACAGATACGCAGTATTTT.

This clone appeared once. A read error likely explains this, since a far larger clone differs by one base. The chain employs TRBV6-5 and TRBJ2-7; possibly TRBD1 for D (6 bases). The CDR3 has 12 residues. The V end was cut by 6 bases, the J end by 8 bases, with 14 bases between. The germline CDR1 and CDR2 sequences are MNHEY and SVGAGI. Here the CDR3 DNA reads TGTGCCAGCAGGAGGACAGATTACAAGCAGTACTTC. This encodes CASRRTDYKQYF.

With regard to this clone: One base separates it from a far larger clone, so it is likely a read error. This sample also contains other DNA sequences that code for the same CDR3. The genes are TRBV9 and TRBJ2-5; D not resolved. Trimming took off 0 bases at V and 5 bases at J, with 5 bases between the two ends. Germline CDR1 reads SGDLS; CDR2 reads YYNGEE. CDR3 length equals 12 residues. CDR3 nucleotides: TGTGCCAGCAGCGTAGAGGGTGAGACCCAGTACTTC. This encodes CASSVEGETQYF.

V is TRBV5-1 and J is TRBJ1-3; 7 bases agree with TRBD1. Germline trimming cut 4 bases from V and 4 bases from J; bases unmatched to any gene: 14. The CDR3 is made up of 17 amino acids. The germline V gene has CDR1 SGHRS and CDR2 YFSETQ. The DNA of the CDR3 is TGCGCCAGCAGCCCCCCTAACCGGGACAGTAGGGGAAACACCATATATTTT. Amino acid sequence: CASSPPNRDSRGNTIYF.

This chain uses TRBV9 with TRBJ2-1, with D perhaps being TRBD1 or TRBD2 (6 bases each). Per the germline V gene, CDR1 is SGDLS and CDR2 is YYNGEE. Trimming took 3 bases from V and 16 from J, leaving 20 bases between them. The CDR3 extends over 13 amino acids. CDR3 region: CASSAGGSGLYFF. CDR3 nucleotides: TGTGCCAGCAGCGCCGGGGGCTCGGGGCTTTACTTCTTC.